This passage covers 7 T cell receptor beta chains from one sample sequenced in a study of blood T cell repertoires in COVID-19. Profiling relied on immunoSEQ multiplex PCR, and the TCRdb table lists in-frame clones only, not all of them. The sample has approximately 180,000 clones, 80% to 90% seen once. The sample consisted of peripheral blood. Receptors originate from a man aged 60 to 75 with acute or convalescent COVID-19.

This clone came up a few times. Here the CDR3 reads CASIGDRAQPQHF. CDR3 nucleotides: TGTGCCAGTATAGGGGACAGGGCTCAGCCCCAGCATTTT. The chain uses TRBV19 and TRBJ1-5; 9 bases match TRBD1. There are 13 residues in the CDR3. Germline-derived CDR1 and CDR2 are LNHDA and SQIVND (reference sequence). V lost 7 bases to trimming and J lost 6 bases; unmatched junction nucleotides: 4.

The V call is TRBV3-1 (or the pseudogene TRBV3-2), the J call TRBJ2-7; 15 bases map to TRBD2. Per germline, CDR1 LGHDT and CDR2 YNNKEL (reference sequence). The CDR3 is 19 residues long. With 3 bases clipped from V and 0 bases from J, the junction kept 9 bases outside the gene matches. In nucleotides, the CDR3 is TGTGCCAGCAGCCAGGGGACTAGCGGGAGGATGAAATTCTCCTACGAGCAGTACTTC. Translating it yields CASSQGTSGRMKFSYEQYF.

The rearrangement uses TRBV9 and TRBJ2-3; TRBD2 matches 14 bases. Germline V gene lookup returns CDR1 SGDLS and CDR2 YYNGEE. The CDR3 loop spans 18 amino acids. Trimming took 0 bases from V and 6 from J; bases not matched to a gene: 9. CDR3 loop: CASSVDWRLAGGPDTQYF. The CDR3 DNA follows: TGTGCCAGCAGCGTAGACTGGAGACTAGCGGGAGGGCCCGATACGCAGTATTTT.

V is TRBV19 and J is TRBJ2-7; 10 nucleotides align to TRBD2. The CDR3 extends over 14 amino acids. CDR1 LNHDA and CDR2 SQIVND come from the germline V gene (reference sequence). The J segment lost 7 bases and the V segment lost 5 bases, leaving 8 bases of the junction unmatched. The CDR3 loop is CASSWSGRAREQYF. The CDR3, as DNA: TGTGCCAGTAGTTGGAGCGGGAGGGCGCGAGAGCAGTACTTC.

V gene TRBV4-1 combines with J gene TRBJ2-1; D uncertain. Deletions cut 4 bases from V and 6 bases from J, with 10 bases between. The length of the CDR3 is 13 residues. The germline gives CDR1 MGHRA, CDR2 YSYEKL. The CDR3 DNA reads TGCGCCAGCAGCCCCCCCGGTGGCAATGAGCAGTTCTTC. Protein product: CASSPPGGNEQFF.

In this sample, this clone turned up a few times. Other DNA sequences of this sample code for an identical CDR3. The V call is TRBV2, the J call TRBJ1-2; 8 bases match TRBD1. Looked up from germline, CDR1 is SNHLY and CDR2 is FYNNEI. V was pared by 2 bases and J by 4 bases, with 3 bases of the junction left unmatched. This CDR3 is built from 14 residues. The CDR3 is CASSETGGSYGYTF. CDR3 sequence (DNA): TGTGCCAGCAGTGAAACAGGGGGAAGCTATGGCTACACCTTC.

V and J are TRBV5-4 and TRBJ2-5; 7 bases agree with TRBD1. Germline values: CDR1 SGHNT, CDR2 YYREEE (reference sequence). V gave up 4 bases and J gave up 1 base; unmatched junction bases: 7. This CDR3 has 15 residues. DNA of the CDR3: TGTGCCAGCAGCGCAATACAGGGGCCCCAAGAGACCCAGTACTTC. It is translated as CASSAIQGPQETQYF.